This TCR beta chain was identified during a study of OX40 agonist ivuxolimab in advanced cancers. For the study at large: Every 2 weeks, patients received ivuxolimab intravenously, dosed at 0.01 to 10 mg/kg.

This CDR3 is 15 amino acids long. V was trimmed by 2 bases and J by 7 bases, leaving 15 bases between them. The germline CDR1 and CDR2 sequences are MRHNA and SNTAGT. To note about this clone: The antigen is unknown.

Clones were sequenced by immunoSEQ multiplex PCR, and TCRdb holds only the in-frame ones, with some missing. The profile covers tens of thousands of clones, with approximately 88% appearing a single time and about 26% taken by the ten largest. The study, taken as a whole, reports: Among the lowest peripheral clonal expansion occurred in 0.1-3.0 mg/kg partial responders. CD8+ T cells were the subset that, on average, had more expanded clones than CD4+. CD4+ and CD8+ T cells in blood underwent clonal expansion by week 6 at 0.1 to 3.0 mg/kg.

Sample: CD4+ or CD8+ T cells sorted from blood, taken in a trial of the OX40 agonist ivuxolimab. The chain joins TRBV6-4 to TRBJ2-1, with a tentative D call TRBD2 (7 bases). The source is an adult with an advanced solid tumor such as melanoma, head and neck, liver or kidney cancer. The CDR3 loop reads CASSDQGGGGNEQFF. CDR3 DNA sequence: TGTGCCAGCAGTGACCAAGGAGGGGGAGGGAATGAGCAGTTCTTC.